This T cell receptor beta chain was found in a study of regulatory T cells in long-lasting Graves disease. Regarding the study as a whole: Rather than thyroid tissue, only peripheral blood underwent study.

Sequencing libraries for TCR beta were prepared with iRepertoire HTBI primers and Arm-PCR of CDR3 regions. TCRdb redid the calling of the multiplex PCR reads with MiXCR, one entry per CDR3 protein. The sample comprises around 340,000 distinct CDR3 sequences, around a fifth of which are singletons, and 25% to 35% rests with the top ten. The germline V gene encodes CDR1 DFQATT and CDR2 SNEGSKA (reference sequence). This CDR3 spans 15 amino acids. Trimming removed 1 base from V and 3 bases from J; junction bases left unmatched: 8. Ten or more counts support this clonotype. Its specificity is unknown. Time point described: persistent/refractory GD, antithyroid drugs over 5 years with positive TRAb. PBMCs provided the RNA from which the TCR library was made.

J is TRBJ2-7 and V is TRBV20-1; 8 positions agree with TRBD2. The source material was peripheral blood mononuclear cells (PBMCs), sampled when the disease was refractory, from a patient treated with antithyroid drugs. The TCR sequence derives from a female donor with Graves disease. CDR3 region: CSARASGSTLYEQYF. The CDR3, as DNA: TGCAGTGCTAGAGCGAGCGGGAGTACCCTCTACGAGCAGTACTTC.